This T cell receptor beta chain was identified during a study of memory CD4+ T cells and cytomegalovirus serostatus. With 3 bases removed from V and 6 bases from J, the gap between germline ends came to 12 bases. Germline assignment: CDR1 LNHDA and CDR2 SQIVND (reference sequence). The CDR3 totals 14 residues. General observations from the study: CMV serostatus prediction reached median AUC around 0.94, or 0.89 with US-trained model. Of about 150 reported CMV TCRbeta sequences, around 62 were found in memory CD4+ repertoires.

With respect to this clone: The antigen is unknown.

Libraries were prepared by immunoSEQ multiplex PCR; TCRdb keeps only in-frame clonotypes and omits some of them. The sample shows 84,000 or so clones, approximately 80% of them seen only once. The sort gate was single viable CD3+CD4+CD8-CD45RO+ cells for memory CD4+ T cells. Serum IgG to CMV pp150, pp28, p38 and p52 defined serostatus. The chain has TRBV19 and TRBJ1-5; maybe TRBD1 (6 bases). Sequencing used memory CD4+ T cells from blood. The source of this sequence is an adult in good health and CMV-seronegative. The CDR3 region has the DNA TGTGCCAGTAGTATTGGGGCCAGGGGTCAGCCCCAGCATTTT. Residues: CASSIGARGQPQHF.